This T cell receptor (beta chain) emerged from a study of blood T cell repertoires in COVID-19. Study-level information: T cells, B-cell-depleted T cells, or PBMCs provided the cDNA or gDNA that served as material.

There are a few counts of this clone. The germline V gene encodes CDR1 SGHTA and CDR2 FQGNSA. CDR3 length equals 15 residues. V was shortened by 5 bases and J by 0 bases, with 13 bases between the two germline ends. Authors' methods: Amplification from reference gene primers served as the basis for estimated nucleated cell counts. Using immunoSEQ multiplex PCR, the repertoire was profiled, and TCRdb retains in-frame clones only, with some absent. The DNA was the basis for D and trimming; V, J and clone size are from that table. The profile shows 200,000 to 250,000 clones, roughly four fifths of them singletons.

The chain employs TRBV7-2 and TRBJ1-2, with D tentatively TRBD1 (5 bases). The sample consisted of peripheral blood. The TCR comes from a woman aged 40 to 49 with acute or convalescent COVID-19. CDR3 region: CASSPVTGPNYGYTF. The CDR3 DNA sequence: TGTGCCAGCAGCCCAGTCACAGGCCCTAACTATGGCTACACCTTC.